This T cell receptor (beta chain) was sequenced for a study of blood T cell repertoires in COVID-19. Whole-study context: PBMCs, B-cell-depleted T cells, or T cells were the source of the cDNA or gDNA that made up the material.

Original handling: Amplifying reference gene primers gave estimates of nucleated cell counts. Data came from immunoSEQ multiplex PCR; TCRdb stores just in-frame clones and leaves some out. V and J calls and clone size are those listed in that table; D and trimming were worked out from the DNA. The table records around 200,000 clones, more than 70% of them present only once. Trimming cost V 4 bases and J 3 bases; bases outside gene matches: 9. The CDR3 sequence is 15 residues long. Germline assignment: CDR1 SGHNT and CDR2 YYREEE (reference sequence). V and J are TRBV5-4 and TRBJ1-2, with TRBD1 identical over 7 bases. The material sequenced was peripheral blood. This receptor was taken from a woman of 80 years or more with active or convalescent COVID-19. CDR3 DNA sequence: TGTGCCAGCAGCCCGGAGGGGGCGCAGGACTATGGCTACACCTTC. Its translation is CASSPEGAQDYGYTF.